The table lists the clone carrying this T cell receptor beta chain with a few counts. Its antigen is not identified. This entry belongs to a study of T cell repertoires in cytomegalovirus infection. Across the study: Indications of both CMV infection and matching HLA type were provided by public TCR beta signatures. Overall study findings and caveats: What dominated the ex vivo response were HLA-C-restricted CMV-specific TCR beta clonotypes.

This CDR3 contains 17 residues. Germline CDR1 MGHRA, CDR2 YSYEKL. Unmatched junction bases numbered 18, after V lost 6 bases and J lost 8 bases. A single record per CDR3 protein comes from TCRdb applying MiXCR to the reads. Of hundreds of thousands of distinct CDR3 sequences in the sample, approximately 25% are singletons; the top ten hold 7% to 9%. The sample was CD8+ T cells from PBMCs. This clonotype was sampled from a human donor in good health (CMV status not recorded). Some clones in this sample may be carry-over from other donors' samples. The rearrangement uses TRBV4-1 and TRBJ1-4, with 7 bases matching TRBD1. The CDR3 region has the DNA TGCGCCAGCAGATACCGGGACAGACCACCTCTGGGCGAAAAACTGTTTTTT. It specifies CASRYRDRPPLGEKLFF.